The entry that follows covers one TCR beta chain sequence. Sequenced by immunoSEQ multiplex PCR; TCRdb stores in-frame clones only, minus some. The sample records under 350,000 clones, around 90% being singletons. This sample stems from a study of blood T cell repertoires in COVID-19. Study details: Samples representing acute and convalescent COVID-19 were sourced from the United States, Italy and Spain.

Germline V gives CDR1 MNHEY, CDR2 SVGAGI. This CDR3 comprises 15 residues. Trimming at V came to 5 bases and at J to 4 bases, leaving 7 bases not matched to a gene. The sequencing sample was made of peripheral blood. This receptor was obtained from a man between 50 and 59 years old with acute or convalescent COVID-19. This chain connects TRBV6-5 to TRBJ1-2; TRBD1 aligns across 10 bases. CDR3 in DNA: TGTGCCAGCAGTCACCGGGACAGGGGACCCTATGGCTACACCTTC. Protein sequence: CASSHRDRGPYGYTF.